A selection of T cell receptor beta chains follows, all from one sample in a study of blood T cells in healthy people across ages. TCRdb ran MiXCR on the 5' RACE reads and lists one entry per CDR3 protein. The data contain 780,000 or so distinct CDR3 sequences, 53% of them seen just once; the ten biggest clones take up 40% to 50%. Specimen: blood. These receptors were taken from an elderly man in good health. CDR3s include the opening cysteine and the closing phenylalanine or tryptophan. D genes are given only for firm matches. Rows give clone size only sometimes, using once, few, many, or a class for an expanded clone.

clone_size cdr3_length j_call d_call v_call cdr3_nt cdr3_aa
once 16 TRBJ2-7 NA TRBV7-3 TGTGCCAGCAGCTCCGACTCCTGGACCGGAACCTACGAGCAGTACTTC CASSSDSWTGTYEQYF
NA 17 TRBJ2-4 TRBD1 TRBV6-1 TGTGCCAGCAGTGAAGTCCCGCGCGGGACAGGGTCGGACATTCAGTACTTC CASSEVPRGTGSDIQYF
NA 14 TRBJ2-7 NA TRBV6-2/TRBV6-3 TGTGCCAGCATCGACCGGGGTACCCTCGATGGGCAGTACTTC CASIDRGTLDGQYF
NA 11 TRBJ1-2 TRBD1 TRBV29-1 TGCAGCGCCTCCCTGACAGGGTACTACACCTTC CSASLTGYYTF
few 14 TRBJ2-7 TRBD2 TRBV9 TGTGCCAGCAGCGTAGTGAGCGGGGCAGGCGAGCAGTACTTC CASSVVSGAGEQYF
NA 14 TRBJ1-6 NA TRBV7-2 TGTGCCAGCAGCTTAGTCCCAGATAATTCACCCCTCCACTTT CASSLVPDNSPLHF
NA 14 TRBJ1-1 NA TRBV20-1 TGCAGTGCTAGAGGTGGATCGGCGAACACTGAAGCTTTCTTT CSARGGSANTEAFF
NA 14 TRBJ2-1 TRBD1 TRBV5-1 TGCGCCAGCAGCGTGGGGACAGGGTCTGGTGAGCAGTTCTTC CASSVGTGSGEQFF
NA 12 TRBJ2-7 NA TRBV12-3/TRBV12-4 TGTGCCAGCAGCCCCGGACAGTTTCGGCAGTACTTC CASSPGQFRQYF
NA 12 TRBJ1-5 NA TRBV20-1 TGCAGTGTGGGCAGGGGTGGGCAGCCCCAGCATTTT CSVGRGGQPQHF
few 14 TRBJ2-7 TRBD1 TRBV20-1 TGCAGTGTCGGAGGTGGGACAGGGGTTAACGAGCAGTACTTC CSVGGGTGVNEQYF
NA 12 TRBJ2-4 NA TRBV27 TGTGCCAGCAGGGGGAGCGGAGACATTCAGTACTTC CASRGSGDIQYF
NA 11 TRBJ1-2 NA TRBV28 TGTGCCAGCCGGACGTCCCATGGCTACACCTTC CASRTSHGYTF
NA 12 TRBJ2-7 NA TRBV29-1 TGCAGCGGGGGGGAGGGGGCCTACGAGCAGTACTTC CSGGEGAYEQYF
NA 15 TRBJ2-5 NA TRBV19 TGTGCCAGTAGTCCATGGGGTGGCGGAATGGAGACCCAGTACTTC CASSPWGGGMETQYF
once 15 TRBJ1-1 NA TRBV6-5 TGTGCCAGCAGTTACGGCCTGATGATGAACACTGAAGCTTTCTTT CASSYGLMMNTEAFF
once 20 TRBJ2-1 TRBD2 TRBV7-2 TGTGCCAGCAGCTCAGTTAGAGGACTAGCGGGGGGCGGCTCCTACAATGAGCAGTTCTTC CASSSVRGLAGGGSYNEQFF